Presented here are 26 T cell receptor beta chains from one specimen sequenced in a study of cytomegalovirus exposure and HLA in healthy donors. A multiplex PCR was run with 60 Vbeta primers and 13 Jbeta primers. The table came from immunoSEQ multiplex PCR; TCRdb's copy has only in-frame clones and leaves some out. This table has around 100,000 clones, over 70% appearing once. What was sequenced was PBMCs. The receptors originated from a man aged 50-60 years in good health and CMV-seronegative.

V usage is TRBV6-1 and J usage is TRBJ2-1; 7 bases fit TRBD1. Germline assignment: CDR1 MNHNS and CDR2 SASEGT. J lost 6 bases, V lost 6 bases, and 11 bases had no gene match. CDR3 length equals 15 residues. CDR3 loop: CASRIQGPSVNEQFF. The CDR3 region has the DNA TGTGCCAGCAGGATACAGGGGCCGTCAGTCAATGAGCAGTTCTTC.

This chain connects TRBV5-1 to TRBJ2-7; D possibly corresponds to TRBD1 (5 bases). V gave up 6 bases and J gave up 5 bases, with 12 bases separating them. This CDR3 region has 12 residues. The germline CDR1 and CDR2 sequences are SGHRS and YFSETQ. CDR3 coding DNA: TGCGCCAGCACCCTGCCAGGGAACGAGCAGTACTTC. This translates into CASTLPGNEQYF. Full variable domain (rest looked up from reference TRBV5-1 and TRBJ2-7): KAGVTQTPRYLIKTRGQQVTLSCSPISGHRSVSWYQQTPGQGLQFLFEYFSETQRNKGNFPGRFSGRQFSNSRSEMNVSTLELGDSALYLCASTLPGNEQYFGPGTRLTVT.

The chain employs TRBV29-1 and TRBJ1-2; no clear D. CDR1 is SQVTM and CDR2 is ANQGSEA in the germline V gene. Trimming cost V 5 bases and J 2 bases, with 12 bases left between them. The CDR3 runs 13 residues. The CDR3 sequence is CSVRGPGNYGYTF. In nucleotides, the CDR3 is TGCAGCGTTCGAGGTCCGGGGAACTATGGCTACACCTTC.

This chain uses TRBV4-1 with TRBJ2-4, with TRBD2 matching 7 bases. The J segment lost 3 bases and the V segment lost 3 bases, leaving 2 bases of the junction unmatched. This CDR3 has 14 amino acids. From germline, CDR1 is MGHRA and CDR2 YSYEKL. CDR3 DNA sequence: TGCGCCAGCAGCCAGCGGGAGCGCAAAAACATTCAGTACTTC. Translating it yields CASSQRERKNIQYF.

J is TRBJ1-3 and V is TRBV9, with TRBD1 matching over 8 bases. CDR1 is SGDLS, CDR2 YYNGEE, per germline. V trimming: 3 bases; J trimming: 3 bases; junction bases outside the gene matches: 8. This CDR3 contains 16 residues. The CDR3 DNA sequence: TGTGCCAGCAGCGACCGACAGGGGCAAGATGGAAACACCATATATTTT. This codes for CASSDRQGQDGNTIYF. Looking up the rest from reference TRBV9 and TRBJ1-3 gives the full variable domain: DSGVTQTPKHLITATGQRVTLRCSPRSGDLSVYWYQQSLDQGLQFLIQYYNGEERAKGNILERFSAQQFPDLHSELNLSSLELGDSALYFCASSDRQGQDGNTIYFGEGSWLTVV.

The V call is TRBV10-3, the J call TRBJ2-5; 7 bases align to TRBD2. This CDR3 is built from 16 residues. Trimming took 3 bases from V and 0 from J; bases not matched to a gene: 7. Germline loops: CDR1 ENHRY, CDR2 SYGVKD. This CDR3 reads CAISEILGGDQETQYF. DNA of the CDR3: TGTGCCATCAGTGAAATTCTGGGAGGGGACCAAGAGACCCAGTACTTC.

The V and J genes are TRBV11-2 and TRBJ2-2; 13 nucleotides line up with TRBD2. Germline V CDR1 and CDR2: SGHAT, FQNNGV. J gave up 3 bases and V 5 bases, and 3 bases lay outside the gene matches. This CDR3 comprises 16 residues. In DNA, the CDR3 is TGTGCCAGCAGCCTGGGACTAGCGGGACACACCGGGGAGCTGTTTTTT. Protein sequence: CASSLGLAGHTGELFF. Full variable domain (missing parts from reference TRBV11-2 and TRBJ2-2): EAGVAQSPRYKIIEKRQSVAFWCNPISGHATLYWYQQILGQGPKLLIQFQNNGVVDDSQLPKDRFSAERLKGVDSTLKIQPAKLEDSAVYLCASSLGLAGHTGELFFGEGSRLTVL.

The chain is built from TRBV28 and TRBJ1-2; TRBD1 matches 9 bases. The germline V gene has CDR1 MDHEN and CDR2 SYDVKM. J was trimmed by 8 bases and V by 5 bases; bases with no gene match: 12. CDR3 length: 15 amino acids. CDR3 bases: TGTGCCAGCAGTGGCCGGGACAGGGTTCTTCGCGGCTACACCTTC. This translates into CASSGRDRVLRGYTF.

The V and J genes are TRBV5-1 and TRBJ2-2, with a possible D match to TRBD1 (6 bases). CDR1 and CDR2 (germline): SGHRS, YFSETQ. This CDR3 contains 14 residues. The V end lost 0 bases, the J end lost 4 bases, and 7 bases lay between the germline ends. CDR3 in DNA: TGCGCCAGCAGCTTGGACAGGGCCACCGGGGAGCTGTTTTTT. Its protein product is CASSLDRATGELFF.

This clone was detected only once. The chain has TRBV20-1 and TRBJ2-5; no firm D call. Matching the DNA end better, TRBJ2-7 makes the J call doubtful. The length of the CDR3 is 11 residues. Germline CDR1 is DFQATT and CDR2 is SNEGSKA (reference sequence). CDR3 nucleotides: TGCAGTGCTGCCTACTCAAGCGAGCAGTACTTC. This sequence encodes CSAAYSSEQYF.

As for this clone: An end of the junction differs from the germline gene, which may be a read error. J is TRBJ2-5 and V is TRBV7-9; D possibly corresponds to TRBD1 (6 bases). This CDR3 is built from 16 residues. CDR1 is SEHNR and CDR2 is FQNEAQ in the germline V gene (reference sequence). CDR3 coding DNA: TGTTCCAGCAGCTCCTCAGGGGTTAGGATTCAAGAGACCCAGTACTTC. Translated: CSSSSSGVRIQETQYF.

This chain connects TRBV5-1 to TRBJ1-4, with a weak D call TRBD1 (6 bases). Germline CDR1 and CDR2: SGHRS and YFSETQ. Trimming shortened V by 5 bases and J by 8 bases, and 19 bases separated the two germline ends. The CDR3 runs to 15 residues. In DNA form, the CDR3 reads TGCGCCAGCAGGGGGGTAGGACAGTCGGGCGAAAAACTGTTTTTT. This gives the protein CASRGVGQSGEKLFF. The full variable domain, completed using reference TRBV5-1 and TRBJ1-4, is KAGVTQTPRYLIKTRGQQVTLSCSPISGHRSVSWYQQTPGQGLQFLFEYFSETQRNKGNFPGRFSGRQFSNSRSEMNVSTLELGDSALYLCASRGVGQSGEKLFFGSGTQLSVL.

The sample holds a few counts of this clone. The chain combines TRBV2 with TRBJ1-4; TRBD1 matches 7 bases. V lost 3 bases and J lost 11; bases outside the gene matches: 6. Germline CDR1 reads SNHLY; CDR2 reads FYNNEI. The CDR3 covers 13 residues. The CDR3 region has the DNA TGTGCCAGCAGTGATACAGGGGTTGGGAAACTGTTTTTT. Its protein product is CASSDTGVGKLFF.

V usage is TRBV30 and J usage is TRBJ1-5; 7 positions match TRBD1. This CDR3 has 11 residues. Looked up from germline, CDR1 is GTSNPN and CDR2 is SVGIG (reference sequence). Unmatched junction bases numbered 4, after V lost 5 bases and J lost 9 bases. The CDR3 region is CAWSRTGPQHF. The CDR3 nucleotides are TGTGCCTGGTCACGGACAGGGCCCCAGCATTTT.

In DNA, the CDR3 is TGTGCCAGCAGCACCCCAGTCGTGCAGTTCTTC. Protein sequence: CASSTPVVQFF. The V call is TRBV5-4, the J call TRBJ2-1; no reliable D call. The V gene's germline CDR1 is SGHNT and CDR2 YYREEE (reference sequence). The ends were cut back, 4 bases at V and 12 bases at J, with 11 bases in the middle. The CDR3 totals 11 residues.

The CDR3 region has the DNA TGTGCCACCCTGAGCGCGGGACTCCAAGAGACCCAGTACTTC. Amino acids: CATLSAGLQETQYF. The chain recombines TRBV28 with TRBJ2-5; tentatively, D is TRBD2 (6 bases). The CDR3 loop spans 14 amino acids. With 10 bases removed from V and 1 base from J, the gap between germline ends came to 16 bases. CDR1 MDHEN and CDR2 SYDVKM come from the germline V gene.

The CDR3 DNA follows: TGCAGCGTTACCCAGGGGGCGAGCAATCAGCCCCAGCATTTT. Encoded protein: CSVTQGASNQPQHF. This rearrangement joins TRBV29-1 to TRBJ1-5, with 8 bases that match TRBD1. In germline, CDR1 is SQVTM, CDR2 ANQGSEA. This CDR3 is 14 amino acids long. Trimming cost V 5 bases and J 1 base; bases outside gene matches: 4.

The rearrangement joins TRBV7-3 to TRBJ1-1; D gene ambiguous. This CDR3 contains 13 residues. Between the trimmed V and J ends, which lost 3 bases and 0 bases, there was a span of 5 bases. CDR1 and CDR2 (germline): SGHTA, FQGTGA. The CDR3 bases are TGTGCCAGCAGCTTCCAGGTGAACACTGAAGCTTTCTTT. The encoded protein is CASSFQVNTEAFF.

For the CDR3, the DNA is TGTGCCAGCAGGGTAGGGGGAACAGGAAACACCATATATTTT. Its protein is CASRVGGTGNTIYF. This rearrangement joins TRBV28 to TRBJ1-3; the D gene is possibly TRBD1 (6 bases). The length of the CDR3 is 14 residues. Trimming cost V 6 bases and J 4 bases, with 13 bases left between them. Germline values: CDR1 MDHEN, CDR2 SYDVKM.

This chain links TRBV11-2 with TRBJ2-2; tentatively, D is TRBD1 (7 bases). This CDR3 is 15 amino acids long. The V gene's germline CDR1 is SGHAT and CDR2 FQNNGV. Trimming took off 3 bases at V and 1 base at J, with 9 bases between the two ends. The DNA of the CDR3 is TGTGCCAGCAGCTTCCAGGGGGGGAACACCGGGGAGCTGTTTTTT. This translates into CASSFQGGNTGELFF.

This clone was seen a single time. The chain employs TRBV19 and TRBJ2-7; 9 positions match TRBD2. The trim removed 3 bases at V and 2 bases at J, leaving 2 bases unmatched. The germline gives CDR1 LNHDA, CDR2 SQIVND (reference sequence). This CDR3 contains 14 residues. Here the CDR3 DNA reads TGTGCCAGTAGTATCGCGGGAGGGCCCTACGAGCAGTACTTC. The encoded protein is CASSIAGGPYEQYF.

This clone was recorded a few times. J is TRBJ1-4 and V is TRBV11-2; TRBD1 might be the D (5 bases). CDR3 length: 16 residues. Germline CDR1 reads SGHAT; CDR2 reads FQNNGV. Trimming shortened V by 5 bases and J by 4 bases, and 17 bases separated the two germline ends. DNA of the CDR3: TGTGCCAGCAGCCGTTCGGGGGAGGCGGTTAATGAAAAACTGTTTTTT. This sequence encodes CASSRSGEAVNEKLFF.

CDR3 coding DNA: TGTGCCAGCAGCGTAGAATTAGGGTTGGGGACAAACGATGGCTACACCTTC. It is translated as CASSVELGLGTNDGYTF. The chain is built from TRBV9 and TRBJ1-2; possible D gene TRBD1, 6 bases. Germline CDR1 SGDLS, CDR2 YYNGEE. The CDR3 is 17 residues long. Trimming shortened V by 0 bases and J by 6 bases, and 21 bases separated the two germline ends.

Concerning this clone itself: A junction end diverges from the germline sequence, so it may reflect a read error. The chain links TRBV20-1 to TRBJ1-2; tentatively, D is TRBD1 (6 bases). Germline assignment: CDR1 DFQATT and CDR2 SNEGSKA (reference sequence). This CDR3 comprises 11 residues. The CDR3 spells CTGSEDYGYTF. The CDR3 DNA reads TGTACAGGGTCGGAGGACTATGGCTACACCTTC.

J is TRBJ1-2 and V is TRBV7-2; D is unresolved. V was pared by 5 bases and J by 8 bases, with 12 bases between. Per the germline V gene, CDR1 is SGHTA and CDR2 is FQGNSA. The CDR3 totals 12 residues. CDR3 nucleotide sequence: TGTGCCAGCAGCCGGGATCAGAGGGGCTACACCTTC. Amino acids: CASSRDQRGYTF.

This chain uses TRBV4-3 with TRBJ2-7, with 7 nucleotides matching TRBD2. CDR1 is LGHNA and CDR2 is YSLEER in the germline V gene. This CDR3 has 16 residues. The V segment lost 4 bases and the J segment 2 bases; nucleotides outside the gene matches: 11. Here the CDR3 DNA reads TGCGCCAGCAGCCCATCCCCTCTAGCGGAGGCCTACGAGCAGTACTTC. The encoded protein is CASSPSPLAEAYEQYF.